Presented here are 21 T cell receptor beta chains from one specimen sequenced in a study of T-cell reconstitution after alpha-beta-depleted transplantation in children. Unique molecular identifiers were used to barcode this TCRbeta library. MiXCR was run by TCRdb on the PCR reads, yielding one entry per CDR3 protein. The data show about 830,000 distinct CDR3 sequences, 15% to 20% seen once. The sequencing used PBMCs, mostly from graft donor cells, collected 360 days after TCRalphabeta/CD19-depleted stem cell transplant. The receptors were gathered from a male patient between 10 and 17 years old who had a stem cell transplant for acute lymphoblastic leukemia, so the T cells may come from the graft donor.

V and J are TRBV9 and TRBJ1-4; 8 bases are shared with TRBD1. CDR3 size: 16 residues. Trimming removed 1 base from V and 8 bases from J; junction bases left unmatched: 10. The germline CDR1 and CDR2 sequences are SGDLS and YYNGEE. This chain's CDR3 is CASSVTDRQGKEKLFF. Here the CDR3 DNA reads TGTGCCAGCAGCGTAACGGACAGACAGGGGAAGGAAAAACTGTTTTTT.

The chain is built from TRBV4-1 and TRBJ2-1, with 13 bases identical to TRBD2. Trimming at V came to 4 bases and at J to 0 bases, leaving 9 bases not matched to a gene. Germline V CDR1 and CDR2: MGHRA, YSYEKL. The CDR3 has 19 residues. This CDR3 reads CASSLLGLAGSHSYNEQFF. CDR3 nucleotide sequence: TGCGCCAGCAGCCTCTTGGGACTAGCGGGATCCCACTCCTACAATGAGCAGTTCTTC.

The V and J genes are TRBV12-3 or TRBV12-4 and TRBJ2-1, with a weak D call TRBD1 (5 bases). CDR3 length: 15 amino acids. The V and J ends lost 5 bases and 8 bases respectively, with 19 bases between them. Written as DNA, the CDR3 is TGTGCCAGCAGTAGGGGCCTTCCCAGGGTTGATGAGCAGTTCTTC. Translated: CASSRGLPRVDEQFF.

This clonotype has a count of ten or more. The chain couples TRBV6-5 to TRBJ1-3; 12 nucleotides agree with TRBD1. The CDR3 has 17 amino acids. Losses at the gene ends were 2 bases for V and 7 bases for J; bases not matched to a gene: 9. CDR1 MNHEY and CDR2 SVGAGI come from the germline V gene. The CDR3 DNA follows: TGTGCCAGCAGTTACCGGGTGGGACAGGGGGCGCGGAACACCATATATTTT. Protein product: CASSYRVGQGARNTIYF.

V usage is TRBV15 and J usage is TRBJ2-1, with TRBD2 matching 11 bases. Germline V gene sequence: CDR1 LNHNV, CDR2 YYDKDF (reference sequence). J gave up 0 bases and V 2 bases, and 3 bases lay outside the gene matches. The CDR3 length is 17 residues. DNA of the CDR3: TGTGCCACCAGCAGATCCGGGACTAGCGGCTCCTACAATGAGCAGTTCTTC. It specifies CATSRSGTSGSYNEQFF.

This clonotype was observed many times. The CDR3 loop is CASSSLPNYGYTF. The CDR3 nucleotides are TGTGCCAGCAGTTCTCTCCCTAACTATGGCTACACCTTC. The chain carries TRBV28 and TRBJ1-2, with no clear D. CDR3 length: 13 residues. The germline CDR1 and CDR2 sequences are MDHEN and SYDVKM. V was clipped by 4 bases and J by 0 bases, with 6 bases between them.

This chain uses TRBV18 with TRBJ1-2; D perhaps matches TRBD1 (5 bases). The CDR3 loop spans 14 amino acids. V shed 3 bases and J shed 6 bases, with 14 bases lying between them. In germline, CDR1 is KGHSH, CDR2 LQKENI. This CDR3 reads CASSPYSGKDGYTF. CDR3 bases: TGTGCCAGCTCACCGTATTCAGGGAAGGATGGCTACACCTTC.

The chain carries TRBV5-1 and TRBJ2-3, with 9 nucleotides matching TRBD2. The CDR3 contains 15 residues. CDR1 and CDR2 from the germline V gene are SGHRS and YFSETQ. The J segment lost 5 bases and the V segment lost 1 base, leaving 5 bases of the junction unmatched. CDR3 DNA: TGCGCCAGCAGCTTGATAGCGGGAGTCATAGATACGCAGTATTTT. Residues: CASSLIAGVIDTQYF.

The V call is TRBV2, the J call TRBJ2-3; D perhaps matches TRBD1 (5 bases). V shed 6 bases and J shed 2 bases, with 15 bases lying between them. Looked up from germline, CDR1 is SNHLY and CDR2 is FYNNEI. The CDR3 runs 15 residues. CDR3 nucleotide sequence: TGTGCCAGCAGCGGCCGACAGAGACCCACAGATACGCAGTATTTT. Amino acids: CASSGRQRPTDTQYF. The full variable domain, completed using reference TRBV2 and TRBJ2-3, is EPEVTQTPSHQVTQMGQEVILRCVPISNHLYFYWYRQILGQKVEFLVSFYNNEISEKSEIFDDQFSVERPDGSNFTLKIRSTKLEDSAMYFCASSGRQRPTDTQYFGPGTRLTVL.

This clonotype was detected only a few times. The V and J genes are TRBV29-1 and TRBJ2-2, with D possibly called TRBD1 or TRBD2 (5 bases each). The length of the CDR3 is 11 residues. Trimming shortened V by 7 bases and J by 6 bases, and 9 bases separated the two germline ends. Looked up from germline, CDR1 is SQVTM and CDR2 is ANQGSEA. The CDR3 region has the DNA TGCAGCGCCGGGACCCCCGGGGAGCTGTTTTTT. This sequence encodes CSAGTPGELFF.

V is TRBV2 and J is TRBJ1-4, with D unclear. CDR1 and CDR2 (germline): SNHLY, FYNNEI. V was cut by 8 bases and J by 1 base, with 14 bases left in between. This CDR3 region has 15 residues. CDR3 in amino acids: CASLRVPGTNEKLFF. In DNA, the CDR3 is TGTGCCAGCTTGAGGGTGCCCGGAACTAATGAAAAACTGTTTTTT.

This sequence joins TRBV28 and TRBJ2-7, with D tentatively TRBD1 or TRBD2 (5 bases each). V lost 2 bases, J lost 0 bases, and 11 bases lay in between. The CDR3 totals 15 residues. The germline gives CDR1 MDHEN, CDR2 SYDVKM. The CDR3 region is CASSLGGHPSYEQYF. The CDR3 coding sequence is TGTGCCAGCAGTTTAGGGGGTCACCCCTCCTACGAGCAGTACTTC.

Many counts were recorded for this clonotype. The J gene is TRBJ2-7, the V gene TRBV15; D is uncertain. V was shortened by 0 bases and J by 7 bases, with 10 bases between the two germline ends. Germline-derived CDR1 and CDR2 are LNHNV and YYDKDF (reference sequence). There are 13 residues in the CDR3. The CDR3 region is CATSRDSVGEQYF. CDR3 sequence (DNA): TGTGCCACCAGCAGAGATTCCGTGGGGGAGCAGTACTTC.

The rearrangement joins TRBV19 to TRBJ2-7; 8 bases line up with TRBD2. The V segment lost 8 bases and the J segment 6 bases; nucleotides outside the gene matches: 15. In germline, CDR1 is LNHDA, CDR2 SQIVND (reference sequence). This CDR3 contains 15 residues. CDR3 DNA sequence: TGTGCCAGTCGCTTGAGCCCAGCGGGAGCAGGCGAGCAGTACTTC. Amino acid sequence: CASRLSPAGAGEQYF. The full variable domain, completed using reference TRBV19 and TRBJ2-7, is DGGITQSPKYLFRKEGQNVTLSCEQNLNHDAMYWYRQDPGQGLRLIYYSQIVNDFQKGDIAEGYSVSREKKESFPLTVTSAQKNPTAFYLCASRLSPAGAGEQYFGPGTRLTVT.

This clonotype was seen many times. The chain couples TRBV29-1 to TRBJ2-1, with 12 nucleotides matching TRBD2. The CDR3 consists of 14 residues. Germline V gene data show CDR1 as SQVTM and CDR2 as ANQGSEA. The ends lost 7 bases at V and 9 bases at J; junction bases unmatched: 10. This CDR3 is CSAPPSGRAAEQFF. Written as DNA, the CDR3 is TGCAGCGCCCCCCCTAGCGGGAGGGCCGCTGAGCAGTTCTTC.

CDR3 loop: CASSRHYEQYF. The CDR3 DNA follows: TGTGCCAGCAGCCGTCACTACGAGCAGTACTTC. V and J are TRBV12-3 or TRBV12-4 and TRBJ2-7; D not resolved. The CDR3 spans 11 residues. Trimming took off 6 bases at V and 3 bases at J, with 6 bases between the two ends.

The genes are TRBV7-3 and TRBJ2-3, with 7 bases identical to TRBD2. Germline assignment: CDR1 SGHTA and CDR2 FQGTGA. This CDR3 spans 16 amino acids. Unmatched junction bases numbered 11, after V lost 5 bases and J lost 3 bases. The CDR3 sequence: CASSRSTGAGTDTQYF. Here the CDR3 DNA reads TGTGCCAGCAGCCGCTCAACGGGAGCGGGAACAGATACGCAGTATTTT.

The V gene is TRBV11-2, the J gene TRBJ2-5; possible D gene TRBD2, 6 bases. The CDR3 contains 16 residues. The germline V gene encodes CDR1 SGHAT and CDR2 FQNNGV. V shed 1 base and J shed 1 base, with 13 bases lying between them. Here the CDR3 reads CASSLGAGSAQETQYF. The CDR3 bases are TGTGCCAGCAGCTTAGGAGCGGGTAGCGCCCAAGAGACCCAGTACTTC. Full variable domain (missing parts from reference TRBV11-2 and TRBJ2-5): EAGVAQSPRYKIIEKRQSVAFWCNPISGHATLYWYQQILGQGPKLLIQFQNNGVVDDSQLPKDRFSAERLKGVDSTLKIQPAKLEDSAVYLCASSLGAGSAQETQYFGPGTRLLVL.

This chain connects TRBV27 to TRBJ2-1; D call uncertain. Germline CDR1 and CDR2: MNHEY and SMNVEV (reference sequence). Trimming took off 6 bases at V and 3 bases at J, with 18 bases between the two ends. The length of the CDR3 is 16 residues. The CDR3 here is CASRHMYLGFYNEQFF. CDR3 nucleotide sequence: TGTGCCAGCAGACATATGTACCTGGGGTTCTACAATGAGCAGTTCTTC.

The table lists this clonotype with a few counts. The chain couples TRBV27 to TRBJ2-1; 9 bases fit TRBD2. The CDR3 consists of 17 residues. Germline V gives CDR1 MNHEY, CDR2 SMNVEV (reference sequence). Trimming removed 5 bases from V and 6 bases from J; junction bases left unmatched: 14. CDR3 sequence: CASSPPGLAGNSNEQFF. The CDR3 DNA is TGTGCCAGCAGTCCCCCGGGCCTAGCGGGAAATTCCAATGAGCAGTTCTTC.

This clonotype was counted ten times or more. This chain uses TRBV13 with TRBJ1-1, with D unresolved. Trimming stripped 4 bases from V and 1 base from J, with 1 base between. In germline, CDR1 is PRHDT, CDR2 FYEKMQ (reference sequence). This CDR3 comprises 11 residues. The CDR3: CASSWNTEAFF. The CDR3 DNA reads as TGTGCCAGCAGCTGGAACACTGAAGCTTTCTTT. Variable domain in full (rest from reference TRBV13 and TRBJ1-1): AAGVIQSPRHLIKEKRETATLKCYPIPRHDTVYWYQQGPGQDPQFLISFYEKMQSDKGSIPDRFSAQQFSDYHSELNMSSLELGDSALYFCASSWNTEAFFGQGTRLTVV.